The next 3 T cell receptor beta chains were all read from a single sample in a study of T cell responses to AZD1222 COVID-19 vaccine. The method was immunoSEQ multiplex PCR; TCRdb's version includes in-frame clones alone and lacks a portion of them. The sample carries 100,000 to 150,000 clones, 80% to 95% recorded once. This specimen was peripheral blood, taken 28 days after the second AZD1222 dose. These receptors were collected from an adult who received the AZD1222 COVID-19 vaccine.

CDR3 sequence reads: CASSLQGINGYGYTF. The CDR3 nucleotides read TGTGCCAGCAGCTTACAGGGGATAAACGGGTATGGCTACACCTTC. The chain combines TRBV7-8 with TRBJ1-2; tentative D call: TRBD1 (6 bases). Germline V CDR1 and CDR2: SGHVS, FQNEAQ. The CDR3 covers 15 residues. V was trimmed by 2 bases and J by 5 bases, leaving 15 bases between them. Variable domain in full (rest from reference TRBV7-8 and TRBJ1-2): GAGVSQSPRYKVAKRGQDVALRCDPISGHVSLFWYQQALGQGPEFLTYFQNEAQLDKSGLPSDRFFAERPEGSVSTLKIQRTQQEDSAVYLCASSLQGINGYGYTFGSGTRLTVV.

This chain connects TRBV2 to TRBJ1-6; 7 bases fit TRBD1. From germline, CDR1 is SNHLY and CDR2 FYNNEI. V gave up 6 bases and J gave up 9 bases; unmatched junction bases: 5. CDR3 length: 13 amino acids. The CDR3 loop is CASSPTGPSPLHF. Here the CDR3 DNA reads TGTGCCAGCAGCCCGACAGGGCCTTCACCCCTCCACTTT.

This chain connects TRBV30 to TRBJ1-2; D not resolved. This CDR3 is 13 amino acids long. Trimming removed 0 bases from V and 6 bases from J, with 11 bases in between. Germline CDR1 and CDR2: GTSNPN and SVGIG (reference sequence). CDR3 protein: CAWSVWSSDGYTF. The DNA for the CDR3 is TGTGCCTGGAGTGTATGGTCGTCCGATGGCTACACCTTC.